This T cell receptor beta chain was captured by sequencing in a study of early T cells in non-severe SARS-CoV-2 infection. Whole-study context: It was bulk RNA from unsorted whole blood that was sequenced, and the chains were unpaired.

Notes on the study in general: VDJdb-based annotation leaned toward anti-spike CD8 responses and missed private and CD4 specificities.

A few counts support this clonotype. Its matching antigen is unknown. In germline, CDR1 is LNHNV, CDR2 YYDKDF (reference sequence). V shed 0 bases and J shed 4 bases, with 16 bases lying between them. This CDR3 spans 17 amino acids. Attachment of unique molecular identifiers was made to individual cDNA molecules. TCRdb re-derived calls from the 5' RACE reads in MiXCR, one entry per CDR3 protein. The sample lists roughly 120,000 distinct CDR3 sequences; about 12% were seen once. The chain employs TRBV15 and TRBJ2-1; D not resolved. This sequence originates from an adult who was a healthcare worker with PCR-confirmed SARS-CoV-2 infection or an uninfected control (not recorded which). Sequenced here: whole blood, sampled at baseline. CDR3 nucleotides: TGTGCCACCAGCAGAGATAGAGTCGGCTGGTCGTACAATGAGCAGTTCTTC. This encodes CATSRDRVGWSYNEQFF.